The 5 T cell receptor beta chains listed next were all sequenced from one sample in a study of OX40 agonist ivuxolimab in advanced cancers. The protocol was immunoSEQ multiplex PCR, while the TCRdb copy is restricted to in-frame clones and leaves out a portion. The sample contains some 70,000 clones, less than 90% of which appear only once. The specimen comprised CD4+ or CD8+ T cells sorted from blood, sampled in a trial of the OX40 agonist ivuxolimab. The receptors shown here come from an adult with an advanced solid tumor such as melanoma, head and neck, liver or kidney cancer.

The chain employs TRBV7-2 and TRBJ2-5; TRBD1 aligns across 9 bases. The germline gives CDR1 SGHTA, CDR2 FQGNSA. The CDR3 length is 15 residues. Trimming removed 5 bases from V and 5 bases from J; junction bases left unmatched: 9. In nucleotides, the CDR3 is TGTGCCAGCAGCCAGGGACAGGGCGGCGGGGAGACCCAGTACTTC. It encodes CASSQGQGGGETQYF.

The chain has TRBV14 and TRBJ2-7, with a weak D call TRBD2 (6 bases). V was cut by 1 base and J by 5 bases, with 12 bases left in between. Per germline, CDR1 SGHDN and CDR2 FVKESK. The CDR3 is made up of 14 amino acids. Here the CDR3 DNA reads TGTGCCAGCAGCCAAGTCGCGGGGTTCCACGAGCAGTACTTC. Residues: CASSQVAGFHEQYF.

The J gene is TRBJ2-7, the V gene TRBV5-4, with no clear D. There are 15 residues in the CDR3. CDR1 is SGHNT, CDR2 YYREEE, per germline (reference sequence). Between the trimmed V and J ends, which lost 1 base and 0 bases, there was a span of 11 bases. CDR3 region: CASSLFEATSYEQYF. CDR3 DNA: TGTGCCAGCAGCTTGTTCGAGGCCACCTCCTACGAGCAGTACTTC.

The chain uses TRBV5-1 and TRBJ1-1; 8 bases map to TRBD1. V gave up 3 bases and J gave up 6 bases; unmatched junction bases: 7. The CDR3 spans 14 residues. CDR1 SGHRS and CDR2 YFSETQ come from the germline V gene. CDR3 in amino acids: CASSSEQGVAEAFF. In nucleotides, the CDR3 is TGCGCCAGCAGCTCAGAACAGGGGGTCGCTGAAGCTTTCTTT.

The rearrangement joins TRBV10-3 to TRBJ1-4; maybe TRBD1 (5 bases). Trimming took off 6 bases at V and 8 bases at J, with 13 bases between the two ends. The V gene's germline CDR1 is ENHRY and CDR2 SYGVKD. This CDR3 comprises 13 residues. The CDR3, as DNA: TGTGCCATCAGAGGGGCCTGGGAAGAAAAACTGTTTTTT. Amino acid sequence: CAIRGAWEEKLFF.